A single sample is the source of the 13 T cell receptor beta chains below, sequenced in a study of shared clonotypes between healthy human individuals. It was CD45RO-negative cells, positively selected for CCR7, that made up naive CD8 cells, with terminally differentiated effector memory CD45RA+ cells excluded. Assay used: immunoSEQ multiplex PCR; TCRdb lists only in-frame clones, some missing. The data hold 560,000 or so clones, with 90% to 97% observed a single time. The sample taken for sequencing was naive CD8+ T cells sorted from blood. The receptors derive from a young woman in good health.

The J gene is TRBJ1-5, the V gene TRBV19; D ambiguous. The CDR3 consists of 16 residues. V lost 3 bases to trimming and J lost 3 bases, with 15 bases between them. Germline V gives CDR1 LNHDA, CDR2 SQIVND (reference sequence). Written as DNA, the CDR3 is TGTGCCAGTAGTATCGGGTCGTTAGGAGCCAATCAGCCCCAGCATTTT. This sequence encodes CASSIGSLGANQPQHF.

The rearrangement links TRBV28 to TRBJ2-7; 12 nucleotides align to TRBD1. CDR1 is MDHEN and CDR2 is SYDVKM in the germline V gene. V trimming: 5 bases; J trimming: 5 bases; junction bases outside the gene matches: 4. This CDR3 has 14 residues. CDR3 region: CASSTGDRGHEQYF. The DNA of the CDR3 is TGTGCCAGCAGTACCGGGGACAGGGGGCACGAGCAGTACTTC.

The J gene is TRBJ2-1, the V gene TRBV4-2; D is unclear. V was trimmed by 1 base and J by 6 bases, leaving 4 bases between them. There are 12 residues in the CDR3. Germline loops: CDR1 LGHNA, CDR2 YNFKEQ. CDR3: CASSQGSNEQFF. In DNA, the CDR3 is TGTGCCAGCAGCCAAGGTAGCAATGAGCAGTTCTTC.

The CDR3 region has the DNA TGTGCCAGTAGTATATTGGGAGGCCGAAACACCGGGGAGCTGTTTTTT. Translation gives CASSILGGRNTGELFF. The chain employs TRBV19 and TRBJ2-2; D may be TRBD2 (6 bases). There are 16 residues in the CDR3. Germline CDR1 and CDR2: LNHDA and SQIVND (reference sequence). Trimming removed 2 bases from V and 2 bases from J, with 12 bases in between.

J is TRBJ2-3 and V is TRBV7-3; D remains unclear. The V gene lost 5 bases and the J gene lost 0 bases, with 6 bases spanning the gap. This CDR3 comprises 13 residues. CDR1 is SGHTA, CDR2 FQGTGA, per germline. The CDR3 bases are TGTGCCAGCAGCCGACCTAGCACAGATACGCAGTATTTT. Its translation: CASSRPSTDTQYF.

This chain links TRBV5-8 with TRBJ2-3; 8 nucleotides match TRBD1. This CDR3 is built from 14 residues. CDR1 and CDR2 (germline): SGHTS, YDEGEE. The trim removed 0 bases at V and 4 bases at J, leaving 1 base unmatched. This CDR3 is CASSLGQGSDTQYF. The CDR3 coding sequence is TGTGCCAGCAGCTTGGGACAGGGGTCAGATACGCAGTATTTT.

This clone appeared a single time. This chain joins TRBV6-5 and TRBJ1-4, with D perhaps TRBD1 (6 bases). Germline V CDR1 and CDR2: MNHEY, SVGAGI. V was pared by 4 bases and J by 7 bases, with 10 bases between. The CDR3 spans 13 residues. In DNA, the CDR3 is TGTGCCAGCAGTTGGGGGGCGCTTGAAAAACTGTTTTTT. Its translation is CASSWGALEKLFF.

The V gene is TRBV27, the J gene TRBJ2-7; 11 bases match TRBD2. V was pared by 5 bases and J by 3 bases, with 6 bases of the junction left unmatched. The CDR3 covers 15 residues. Germline loops: CDR1 MNHEY, CDR2 SMNVEV (reference sequence). The CDR3 DNA reads as TGTGCCAGCAGTCCTAGCACTAGCGGGAGCTACGAGCAGTACTTC. As protein: CASSPSTSGSYEQYF.

This chain joins TRBV28 and TRBJ2-3; TRBD2 might be the D (6 bases). V lost 6 bases and J 1 base, leaving 8 bases between the germline ends. CDR1 and CDR2 from the germline V gene are MDHEN and SYDVKM. CDR3 length: 13 residues. The CDR3 protein is CASRRRGTDTQYF. The CDR3 nucleotides are TGTGCCAGCAGGAGGAGGGGCACAGATACGCAGTATTTT.

V and J are TRBV28 and TRBJ2-7, with TRBD2 as a possible D gene (5 bases). The CDR3 has 14 residues. Trimming left V 10 bases short and J 2 bases short, with 18 bases between. Germline CDR1 is MDHEN and CDR2 is SYDVKM. Here the CDR3 reads CATSGRRDPYEQYF. The CDR3 nucleotides read TGTGCCACGTCAGGTCGACGGGATCCCTACGAGCAGTACTTC.

The chain links TRBV7-3 to TRBJ2-1; the match to TRBD2 covers 10 bases. V was clipped by 5 bases and J by 5 bases; unmatched bases: 6. From germline, CDR1 is SGHTA and CDR2 FQGTGA. The CDR3 consists of 15 residues. The CDR3 reads CASSILAGPDNEQFF. DNA for the CDR3: TGTGCCAGCAGCATACTAGCGGGACCAGACAATGAGCAGTTCTTC.

This clone was recorded once. The J gene is TRBJ2-7, the V gene TRBV15; 12 bases match TRBD2. The CDR3 consists of 16 residues. V shed 2 bases, J shed 3 bases, and the junction held 5 bases outside the gene matches. In germline, CDR1 is LNHNV, CDR2 YYDKDF (reference sequence). The CDR3 region has the DNA TGTGCCACCAGCAGACGCGGGACTAGCGGGTTCTACGAGCAGTACTTC. Encoded protein: CATSRRGTSGFYEQYF.

The chain links TRBV5-6 to TRBJ1-1; D call uncertain. Germline V CDR1 and CDR2: SGHDT, YYEEEE. There are 12 residues in the CDR3. V shed 3 bases and J shed 5 bases, with 8 bases lying between them. The DNA of the CDR3 is TGTGCCAGCAGCTGGGGTGCTACTGAAGCTTTCTTT. This gives the protein CASSWGATEAFF.